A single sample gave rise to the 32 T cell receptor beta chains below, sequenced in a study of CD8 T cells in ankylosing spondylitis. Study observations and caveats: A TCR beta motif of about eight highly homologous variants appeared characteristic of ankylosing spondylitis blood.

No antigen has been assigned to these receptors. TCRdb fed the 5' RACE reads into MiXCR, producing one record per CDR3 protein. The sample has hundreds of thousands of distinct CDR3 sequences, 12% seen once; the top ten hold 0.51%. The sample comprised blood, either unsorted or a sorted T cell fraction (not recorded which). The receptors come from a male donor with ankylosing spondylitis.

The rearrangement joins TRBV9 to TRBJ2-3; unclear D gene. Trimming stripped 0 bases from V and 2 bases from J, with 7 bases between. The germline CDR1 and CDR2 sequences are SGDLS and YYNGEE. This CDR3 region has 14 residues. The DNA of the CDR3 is TGTGCCAGCAGCGTAGGACCAACCACAGATACGCAGTATTTT. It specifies CASSVGPTTDTQYF.

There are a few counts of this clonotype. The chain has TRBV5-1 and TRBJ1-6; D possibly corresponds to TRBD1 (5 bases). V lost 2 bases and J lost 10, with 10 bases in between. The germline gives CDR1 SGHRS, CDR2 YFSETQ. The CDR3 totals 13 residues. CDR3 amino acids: CASSFGGGSPLHF. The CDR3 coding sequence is TGCGCCAGCAGCTTTGGGGGAGGCTCACCCCTCCACTTT.

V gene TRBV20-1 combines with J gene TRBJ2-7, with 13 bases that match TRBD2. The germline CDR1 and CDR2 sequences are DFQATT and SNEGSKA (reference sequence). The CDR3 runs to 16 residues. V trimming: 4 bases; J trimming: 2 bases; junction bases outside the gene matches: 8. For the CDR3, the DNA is TGCAGTGCTAAACTAGCGGGAGGGCCCCCTCCCTACGAGCAGTACTTC. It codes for CSAKLAGGPPPYEQYF.

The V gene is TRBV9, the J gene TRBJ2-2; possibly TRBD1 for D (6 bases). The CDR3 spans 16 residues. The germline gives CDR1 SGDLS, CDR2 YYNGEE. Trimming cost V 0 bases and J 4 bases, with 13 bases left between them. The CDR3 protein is CASSVDVGALTGELFF. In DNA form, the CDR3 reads TGTGCCAGCAGCGTAGACGTGGGGGCTCTCACCGGGGAGCTGTTTTTT.

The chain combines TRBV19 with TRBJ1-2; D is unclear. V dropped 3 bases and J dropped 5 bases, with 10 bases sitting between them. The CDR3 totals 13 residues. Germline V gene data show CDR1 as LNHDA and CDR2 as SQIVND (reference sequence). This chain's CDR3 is CASSIGSAYGYTF. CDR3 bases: TGTGCCAGTAGTATCGGTTCGGCTTATGGCTACACCTTC. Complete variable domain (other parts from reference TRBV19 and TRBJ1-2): DGGITQSPKYLFRKEGQNVTLSCEQNLNHDAMYWYRQDPGQGLRLIYYSQIVNDFQKGDIAEGYSVSREKKESFPLTVTSAQKNPTAFYLCASSIGSAYGYTFGSGTRLTVV.

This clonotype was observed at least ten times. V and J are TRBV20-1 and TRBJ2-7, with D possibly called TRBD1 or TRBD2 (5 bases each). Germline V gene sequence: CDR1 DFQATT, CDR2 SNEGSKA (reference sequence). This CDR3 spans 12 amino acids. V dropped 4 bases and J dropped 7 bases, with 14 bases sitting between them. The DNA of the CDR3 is TGCAGTGCTAAACGGGACCCATGGGAGCAGTACTTC. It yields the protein CSAKRDPWEQYF.

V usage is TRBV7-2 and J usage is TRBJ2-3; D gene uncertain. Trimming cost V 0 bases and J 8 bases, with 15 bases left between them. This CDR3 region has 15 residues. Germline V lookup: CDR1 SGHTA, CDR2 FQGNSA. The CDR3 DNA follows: TGTGCCAGCAGCTTAGCCCCCTCCTCCGCTGGTACGCAGTATTTT. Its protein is CASSLAPSSAGTQYF. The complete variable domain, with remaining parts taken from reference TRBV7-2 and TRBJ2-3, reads GAGVSQSPSNKVTEKGKDVELRCDPISGHTALYWYRQSLGQGLEFLIYFQGNSAPDKSGLPSDRFSAERTGGSVSTLTIQRTQQEDSAVYLCASSLAPSSAGTQYFGPGTRLTVL.

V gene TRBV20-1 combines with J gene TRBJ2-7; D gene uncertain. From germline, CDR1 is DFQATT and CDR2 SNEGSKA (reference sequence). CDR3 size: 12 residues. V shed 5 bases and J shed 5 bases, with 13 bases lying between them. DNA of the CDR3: TGCAGTGCTGGGGATTTAGCCGACGAGCAGTACTTC. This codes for CSAGDLADEQYF.

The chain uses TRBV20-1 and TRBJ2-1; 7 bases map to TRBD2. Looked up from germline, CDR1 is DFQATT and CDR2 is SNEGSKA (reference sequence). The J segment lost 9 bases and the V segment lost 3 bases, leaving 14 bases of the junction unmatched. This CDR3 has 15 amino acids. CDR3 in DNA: TGCAGTGCTAGTCAAGATGTAGCGGGTACGGGTGAGCAGTTCTTC. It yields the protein CSASQDVAGTGEQFF.

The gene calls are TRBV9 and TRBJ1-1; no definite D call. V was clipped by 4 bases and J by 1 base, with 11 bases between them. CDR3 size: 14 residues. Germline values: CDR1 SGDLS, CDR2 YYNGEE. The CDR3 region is CASSPLGQNTEAFF. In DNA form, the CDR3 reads TGTGCCAGCAGCCCCCTCGGGCAGAACACTGAAGCTTTCTTT.

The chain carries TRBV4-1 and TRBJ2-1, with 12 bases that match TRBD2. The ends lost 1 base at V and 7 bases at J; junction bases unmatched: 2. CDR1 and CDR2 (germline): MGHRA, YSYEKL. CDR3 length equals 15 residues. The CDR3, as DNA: TGCGCCAGCAGCCAAGGGACTAGCGGGATAAATGAGCAGTTCTTC. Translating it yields CASSQGTSGINEQFF.

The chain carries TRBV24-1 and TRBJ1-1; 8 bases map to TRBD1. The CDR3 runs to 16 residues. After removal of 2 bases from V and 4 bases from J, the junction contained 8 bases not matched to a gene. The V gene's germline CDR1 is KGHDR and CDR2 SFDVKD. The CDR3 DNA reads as TGTGCCACCAGTGATTCGACAGGGGCTCGGGGCACTGAAGCTTTCTTT. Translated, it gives CATSDSTGARGTEAFF.

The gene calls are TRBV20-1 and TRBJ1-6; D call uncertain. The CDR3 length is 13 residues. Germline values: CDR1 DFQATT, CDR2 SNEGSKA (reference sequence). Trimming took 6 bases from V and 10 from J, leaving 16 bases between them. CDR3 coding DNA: TGCAGTGCCCCGAACTCGGGATTGTCACCCCTCCACTTT. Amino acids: CSAPNSGLSPLHF.

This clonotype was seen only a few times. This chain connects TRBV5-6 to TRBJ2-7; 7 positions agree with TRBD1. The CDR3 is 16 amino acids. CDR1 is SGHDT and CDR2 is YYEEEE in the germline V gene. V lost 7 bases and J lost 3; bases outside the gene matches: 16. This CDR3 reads CASLTLGQEISYEQYF. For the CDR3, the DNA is TGTGCCAGCCTTACATTAGGACAGGAGATAAGCTACGAGCAGTACTTC.

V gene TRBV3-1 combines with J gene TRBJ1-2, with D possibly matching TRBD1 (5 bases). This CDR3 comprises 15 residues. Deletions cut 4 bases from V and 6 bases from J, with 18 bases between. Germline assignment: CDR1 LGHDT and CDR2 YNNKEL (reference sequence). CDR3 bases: TGTGCCAGCAGCCCGTTAGGAAGGGGCTTGGATGGCTACACCTTC. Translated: CASSPLGRGLDGYTF.

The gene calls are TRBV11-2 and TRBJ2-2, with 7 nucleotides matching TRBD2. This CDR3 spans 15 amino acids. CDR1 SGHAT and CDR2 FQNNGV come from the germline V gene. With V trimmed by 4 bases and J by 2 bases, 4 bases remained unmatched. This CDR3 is CASSSRLANTGELFF. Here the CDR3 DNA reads TGTGCCAGCAGCTCCCGACTAGCCAACACCGGGGAGCTGTTTTTT.

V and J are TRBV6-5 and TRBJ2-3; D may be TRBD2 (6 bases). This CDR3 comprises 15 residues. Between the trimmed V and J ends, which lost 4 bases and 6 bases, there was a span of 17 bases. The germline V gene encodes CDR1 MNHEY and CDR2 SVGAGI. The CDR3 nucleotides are TGTGCCAGCAGTTCCGGGACTTGGGTTGGTGATACGCAGTATTTT. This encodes CASSSGTWVGDTQYF.

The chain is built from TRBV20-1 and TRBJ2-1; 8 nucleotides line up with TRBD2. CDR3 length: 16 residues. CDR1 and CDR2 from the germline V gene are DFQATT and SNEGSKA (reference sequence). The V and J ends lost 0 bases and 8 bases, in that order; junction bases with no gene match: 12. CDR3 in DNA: TGCAGTGCTAGAGATCCTCGAGGTAGCGGGGCCCATGAGCAGTTCTTC. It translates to CSARDPRGSGAHEQFF.

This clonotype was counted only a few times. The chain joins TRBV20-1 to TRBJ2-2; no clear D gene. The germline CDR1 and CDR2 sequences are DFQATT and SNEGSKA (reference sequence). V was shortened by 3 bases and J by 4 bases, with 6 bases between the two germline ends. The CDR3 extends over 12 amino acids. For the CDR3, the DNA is TGCAGTGCTAGCACAGCCACCGGGGAGCTGTTTTTT. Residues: CSASTATGELFF.

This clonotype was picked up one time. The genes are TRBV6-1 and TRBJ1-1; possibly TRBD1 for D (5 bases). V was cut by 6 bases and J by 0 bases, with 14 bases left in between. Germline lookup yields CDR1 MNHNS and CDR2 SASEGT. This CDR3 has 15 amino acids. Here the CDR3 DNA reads TGTGCCAGCAGATCCTACGGGGGTTTGAACACTGAAGCTTTCTTT. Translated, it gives CASRSYGGLNTEAFF.

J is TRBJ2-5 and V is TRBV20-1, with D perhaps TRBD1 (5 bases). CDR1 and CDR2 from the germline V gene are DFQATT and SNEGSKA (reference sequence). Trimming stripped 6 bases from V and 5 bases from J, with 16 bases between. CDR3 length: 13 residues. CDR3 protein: CSATDKVGETQYF. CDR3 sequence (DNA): TGCAGTGCAACGGACAAAGTGGGGGAGACCCAGTACTTC.

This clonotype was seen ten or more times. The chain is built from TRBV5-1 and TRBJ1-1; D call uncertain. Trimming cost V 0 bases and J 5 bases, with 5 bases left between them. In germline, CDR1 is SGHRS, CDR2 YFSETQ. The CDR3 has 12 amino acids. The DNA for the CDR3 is TGCGCCAGCAGCTTGGGACAAACTGAAGCTTTCTTT. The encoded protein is CASSLGQTEAFF.

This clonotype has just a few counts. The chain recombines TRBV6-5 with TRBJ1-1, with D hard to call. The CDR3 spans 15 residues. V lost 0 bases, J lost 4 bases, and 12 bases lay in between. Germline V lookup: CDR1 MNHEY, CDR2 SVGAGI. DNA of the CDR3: TGTGCCAGCAGTTACTCGGGAAATCAAGGCACTGAAGCTTTCTTT. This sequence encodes CASSYSGNQGTEAFF.

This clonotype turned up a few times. Here the CDR3 reads CASSLVGDSGTNNEQFF. CDR3 DNA sequence: TGTGCCAGCAGCTTAGTAGGGGACAGTGGGACAAACAATGAGCAGTTCTTC. J is TRBJ2-1 and V is TRBV7-9; 7 bases fit TRBD1. The CDR3 sequence is 17 residues long. The germline CDR1 and CDR2 sequences are SEHNR and FQNEAQ (reference sequence). J lost 5 bases, V lost 1 base, and 11 bases had no gene match.

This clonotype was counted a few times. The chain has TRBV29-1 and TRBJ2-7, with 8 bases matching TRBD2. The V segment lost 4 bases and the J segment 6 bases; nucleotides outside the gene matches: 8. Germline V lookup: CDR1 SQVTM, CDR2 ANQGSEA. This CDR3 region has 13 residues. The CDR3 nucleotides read TGCAGCGTTGGGGGGCGGGGGGAAGGCGAGCAGTACTTC. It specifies CSVGGRGEGEQYF.

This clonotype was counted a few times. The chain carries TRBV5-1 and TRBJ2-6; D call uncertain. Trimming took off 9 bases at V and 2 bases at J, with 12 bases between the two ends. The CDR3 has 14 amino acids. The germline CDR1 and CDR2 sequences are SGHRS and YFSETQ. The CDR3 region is CATGVVPGANVLTF. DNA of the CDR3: TGCGCCACAGGAGTCGTCCCTGGGGCCAACGTCCTGACTTTC.

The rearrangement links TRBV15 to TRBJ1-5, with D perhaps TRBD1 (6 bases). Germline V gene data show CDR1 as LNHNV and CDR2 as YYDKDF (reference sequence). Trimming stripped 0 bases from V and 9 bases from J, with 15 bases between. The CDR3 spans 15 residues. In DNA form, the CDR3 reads TGTGCCACCAGCAGAGAGACTACAGGGATCTGGCCCCAGCATTTT. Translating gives CATSRETTGIWPQHF.

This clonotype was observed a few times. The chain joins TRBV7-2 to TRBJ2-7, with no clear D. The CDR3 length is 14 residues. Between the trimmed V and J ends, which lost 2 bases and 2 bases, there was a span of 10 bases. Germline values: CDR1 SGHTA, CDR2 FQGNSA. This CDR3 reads CASSLQHRAYEQYF. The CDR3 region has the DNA TGTGCCAGCAGCTTACAGCATAGGGCCTACGAGCAGTACTTC.

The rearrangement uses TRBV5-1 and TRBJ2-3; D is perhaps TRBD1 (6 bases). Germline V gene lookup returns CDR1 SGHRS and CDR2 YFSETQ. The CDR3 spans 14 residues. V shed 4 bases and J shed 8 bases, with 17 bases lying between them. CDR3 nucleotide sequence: TGCGCCAGCAGCACAGGGACCGGCGCAGGTACGCAGTATTTT. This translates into CASSTGTGAGTQYF.

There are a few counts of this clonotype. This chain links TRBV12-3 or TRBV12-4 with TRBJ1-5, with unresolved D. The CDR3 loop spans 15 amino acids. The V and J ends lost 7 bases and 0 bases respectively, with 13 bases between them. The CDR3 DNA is TGTGCCAGCAAGTCGCGGGCATTTAGCAATCAGCCCCAGCATTTT. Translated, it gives CASKSRAFSNQPQHF.

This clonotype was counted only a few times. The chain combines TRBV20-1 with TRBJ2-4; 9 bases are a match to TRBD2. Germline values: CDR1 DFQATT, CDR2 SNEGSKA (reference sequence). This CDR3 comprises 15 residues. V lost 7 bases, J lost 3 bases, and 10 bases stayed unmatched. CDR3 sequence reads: CSVAGGPLGKNIQYF. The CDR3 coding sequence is TGCAGTGTTGCGGGAGGGCCCTTGGGCAAAAACATTCAGTACTTC.

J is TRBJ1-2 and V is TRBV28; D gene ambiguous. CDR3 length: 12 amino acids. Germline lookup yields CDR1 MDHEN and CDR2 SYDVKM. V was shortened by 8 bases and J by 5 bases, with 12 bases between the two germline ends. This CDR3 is CASAWALYGYTF. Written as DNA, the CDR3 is TGTGCCAGCGCCTGGGCCCTGTATGGCTACACCTTC.